Listed here is a single T cell receptor (beta chain). In the original processing: Using reference gene primer amplification, nucleated cell counts were estimated. Method: immunoSEQ multiplex PCR; TCRdb's copy keeps in-frame clones and lacks some. V and J calls and clone size are copied from that table; D and trimming were computed from the DNA. There are roughly 260,000 clones in the sample; about 90% occur only once, and just over 2.5% lies in the top ten. These data are taken from a study of blood T cell repertoires in COVID-19. Study-wide context: Sites in the United States, Italy and Spain provided acute and convalescent COVID-19 samples.

Patients from Seattle were sampled longitudinally, starting during active infection. The CDR3 has 13 amino acids. V shed 7 bases and J 5 bases; nucleotides not matched to a gene: 8. The germline CDR1 and CDR2 sequences are LNHDA and SQIVND (reference sequence). The sequencing sample was made of peripheral blood. The V and J genes are TRBV19 and TRBJ2-7; 7 bases align to TRBD2. This TCR came from a person aged 18-35 years with COVID-19, enrolled during active disease. This CDR3 is CASNGLGDNEQYF. In DNA, the CDR3 is TGTGCCAGTAACGGACTAGGTGACAACGAGCAGTACTTC.